This T cell receptor (beta chain) was documented in a study of STAT5B mutations in CD4+ large granular lymphocyte leukemia. This clone was found once. The data were produced by immunoSEQ multiplex PCR, yet TCRdb's version contains in-frame clones alone and is incomplete. This repertoire shows almost 30,000 clones, under 85% found once; its top ten account for 5.5% to 7.5%. The receptor comes from a human donor in good health. Sequencing used CD4+ T cells from blood buffy coats.

CDR3 sequence (DNA): TGTGCCAGCAGTCCCACCGGCGACTACACCGGGGAGCTGTTTTTT. It specifies CASSPTGDYTGELFF. The chain recombines TRBV6-6 with TRBJ2-2; no definite D call. The germline CDR1 and CDR2 sequences are MNHNY and SVGAGI (reference sequence). V dropped 5 bases and J dropped 3 bases, with 13 bases sitting between them. CDR3 size: 15 residues.